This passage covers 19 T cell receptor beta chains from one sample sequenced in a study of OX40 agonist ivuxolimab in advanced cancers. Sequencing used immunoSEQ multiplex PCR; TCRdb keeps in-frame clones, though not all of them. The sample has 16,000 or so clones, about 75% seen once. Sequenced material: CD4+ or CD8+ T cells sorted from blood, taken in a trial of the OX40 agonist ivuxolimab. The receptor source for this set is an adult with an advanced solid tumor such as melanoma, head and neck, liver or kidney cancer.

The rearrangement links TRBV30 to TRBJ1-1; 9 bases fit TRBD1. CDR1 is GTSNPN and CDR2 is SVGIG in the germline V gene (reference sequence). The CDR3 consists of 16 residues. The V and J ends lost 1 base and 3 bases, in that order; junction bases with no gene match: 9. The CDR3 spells CAWSDSHRGPHTEAFF. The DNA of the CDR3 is TGTGCCTGGAGTGACTCGCACAGGGGGCCGCACACTGAAGCTTTCTTT.

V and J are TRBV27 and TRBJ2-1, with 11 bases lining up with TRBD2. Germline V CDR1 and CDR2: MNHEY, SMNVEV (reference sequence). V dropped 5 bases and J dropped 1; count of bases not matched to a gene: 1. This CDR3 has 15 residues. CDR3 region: CASSGTSGSYNEQFF. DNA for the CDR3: TGTGCCAGCAGTGGGACTAGCGGTTCCTACAATGAGCAGTTCTTC.

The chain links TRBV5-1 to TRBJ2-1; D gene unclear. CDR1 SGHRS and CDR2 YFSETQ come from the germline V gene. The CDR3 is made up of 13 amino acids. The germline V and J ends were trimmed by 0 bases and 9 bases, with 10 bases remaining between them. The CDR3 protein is CASSLVPAVEQFF. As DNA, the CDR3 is TGCGCCAGCAGCTTGGTCCCCGCCGTTGAGCAGTTCTTC.

The CDR3 nucleotides are TGTGCCAGCAGTGAGTACAGGGATAACTATGGCTACACCTTC. Encoded protein: CASSEYRDNYGYTF. V is TRBV2 and J is TRBJ1-2, with a possible D match to TRBD1 (6 bases). This CDR3 region has 14 residues. CDR1 is SNHLY, CDR2 FYNNEI, per germline. Trimming removed 3 bases at V and 1 base at J, with 9 bases between.

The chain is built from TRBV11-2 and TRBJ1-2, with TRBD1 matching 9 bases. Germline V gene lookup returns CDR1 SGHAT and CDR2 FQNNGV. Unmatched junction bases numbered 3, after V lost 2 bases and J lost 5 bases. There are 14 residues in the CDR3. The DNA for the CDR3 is TGTGCCAGCAGCTTAATGGGACAGGGTTATGGCTACACCTTC. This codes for CASSLMGQGYGYTF.

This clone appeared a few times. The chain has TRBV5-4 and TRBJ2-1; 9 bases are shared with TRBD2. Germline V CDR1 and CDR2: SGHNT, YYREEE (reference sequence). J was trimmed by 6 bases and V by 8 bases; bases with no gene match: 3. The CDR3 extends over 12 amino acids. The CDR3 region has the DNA TGTGCCAGGGGACTAGCCCTCAATGAGCAGTTCTTC. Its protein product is CARGLALNEQFF.

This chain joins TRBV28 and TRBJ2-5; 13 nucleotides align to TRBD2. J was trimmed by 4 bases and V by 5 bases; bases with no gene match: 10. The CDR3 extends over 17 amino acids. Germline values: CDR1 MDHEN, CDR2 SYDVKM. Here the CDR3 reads CASSQPGLAGVGETQYF. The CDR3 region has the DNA TGTGCCAGCAGTCAACCTGGACTAGCGGGAGTAGGAGAGACCCAGTACTTC. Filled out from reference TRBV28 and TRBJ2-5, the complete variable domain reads DVKVTQSSRYLVKRTGEKVFLECVQDMDHENMFWYRQDPGLGLRLIYFSYDVKMKEKGDIPEGYSVSREKKERFSLILESASTNQTSMYLCASSQPGLAGVGETQYFGPGTRLLVL.

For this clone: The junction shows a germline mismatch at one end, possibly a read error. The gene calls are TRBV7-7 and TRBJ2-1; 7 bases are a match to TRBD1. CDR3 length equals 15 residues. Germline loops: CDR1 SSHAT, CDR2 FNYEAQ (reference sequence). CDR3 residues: CASSLTGDPYNEQFF. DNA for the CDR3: TGTGCTAGCAGCTTAACAGGGGATCCCTACAATGAGCAGTTCTTC.

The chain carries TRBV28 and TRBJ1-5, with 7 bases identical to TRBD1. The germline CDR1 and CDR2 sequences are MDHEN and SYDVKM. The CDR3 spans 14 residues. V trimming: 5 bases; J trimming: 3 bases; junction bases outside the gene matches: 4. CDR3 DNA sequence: TGTGCCAGCAGTGAGACAGGGCACAATCAGCCCCAGCATTTT. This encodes CASSETGHNQPQHF.

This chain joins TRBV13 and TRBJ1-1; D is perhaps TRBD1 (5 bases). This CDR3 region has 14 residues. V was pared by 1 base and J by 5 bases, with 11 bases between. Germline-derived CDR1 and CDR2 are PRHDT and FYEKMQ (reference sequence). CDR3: CASSLAPGNTEAFF. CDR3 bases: TGTGCCAGCAGCTTAGCCCCAGGGAATACTGAAGCTTTCTTT.

The CDR3: CATSRGTGFAEAFF. In DNA form, the CDR3 reads TGTGCCACCAGCAGAGGGACAGGGTTTGCTGAAGCTTTCTTT. The V and J genes are TRBV15 and TRBJ1-1; the match to TRBD1 covers 8 bases. Unmatched junction bases numbered 4, after V lost 1 base and J lost 6 bases. The CDR3 is 14 amino acids. The V gene's germline CDR1 is LNHNV and CDR2 YYDKDF (reference sequence).

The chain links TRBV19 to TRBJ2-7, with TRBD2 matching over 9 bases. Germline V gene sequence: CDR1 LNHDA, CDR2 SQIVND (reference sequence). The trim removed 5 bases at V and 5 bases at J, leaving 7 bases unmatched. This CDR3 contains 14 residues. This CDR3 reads CASSPGGRANEQYF. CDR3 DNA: TGTGCCAGTAGTCCTGGCGGGAGGGCCAACGAGCAGTACTTC.

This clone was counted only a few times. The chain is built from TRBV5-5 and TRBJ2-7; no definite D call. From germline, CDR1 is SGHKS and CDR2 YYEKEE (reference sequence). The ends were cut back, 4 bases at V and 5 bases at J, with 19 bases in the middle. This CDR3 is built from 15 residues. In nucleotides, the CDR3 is TGTGCCAGCAGCGCCGAAGTGACGGGCGTCCACGAGCAGTACTTC. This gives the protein CASSAEVTGVHEQYF. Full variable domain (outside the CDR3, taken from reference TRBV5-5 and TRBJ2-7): DAGVTQSPTHLIKTRGQQVTLRCSPISGHKSVSWYQQVLGQGPQFIFQYYEKEERGRGNFPDRFSARQFPNYSSELNVNALLLGDSALYLCASSAEVTGVHEQYFGPGTRLTVT.

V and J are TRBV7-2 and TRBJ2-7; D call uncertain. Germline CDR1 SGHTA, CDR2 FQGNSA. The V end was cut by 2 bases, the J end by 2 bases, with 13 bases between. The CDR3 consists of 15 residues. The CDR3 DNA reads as TGTGCCAGCAGCTTATTTTTTGGGAAAACCTACGAGCAGTACTTC. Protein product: CASSLFFGKTYEQYF.

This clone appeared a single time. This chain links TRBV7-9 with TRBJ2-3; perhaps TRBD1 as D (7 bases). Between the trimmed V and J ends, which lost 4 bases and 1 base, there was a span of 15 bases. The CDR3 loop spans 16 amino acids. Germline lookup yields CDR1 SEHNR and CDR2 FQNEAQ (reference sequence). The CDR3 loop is CASSSQGDWRTDTQYF. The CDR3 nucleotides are TGTGCCAGCAGCTCTCAGGGGGACTGGCGCACAGATACGCAGTATTTT.

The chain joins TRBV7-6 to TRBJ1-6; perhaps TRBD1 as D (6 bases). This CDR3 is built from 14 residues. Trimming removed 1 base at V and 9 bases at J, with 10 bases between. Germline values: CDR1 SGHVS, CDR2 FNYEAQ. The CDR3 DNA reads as TGTGCCAGCAGCTTAGGCGGAGGGGGTTCACCCCTCCACTTT. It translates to CASSLGGGGSPLHF.

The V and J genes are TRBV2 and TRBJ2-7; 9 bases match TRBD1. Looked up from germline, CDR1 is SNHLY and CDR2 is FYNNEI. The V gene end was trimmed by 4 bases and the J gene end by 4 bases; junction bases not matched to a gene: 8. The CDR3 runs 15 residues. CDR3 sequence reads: CASSAPGTGWYEQYF. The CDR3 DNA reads TGTGCCAGCAGTGCGCCCGGGACAGGGTGGTACGAGCAGTACTTC.

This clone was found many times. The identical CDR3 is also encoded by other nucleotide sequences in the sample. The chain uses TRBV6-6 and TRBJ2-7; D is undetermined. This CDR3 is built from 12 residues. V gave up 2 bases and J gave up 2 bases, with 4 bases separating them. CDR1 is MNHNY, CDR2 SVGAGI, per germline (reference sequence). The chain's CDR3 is CASSYGPYEQYF. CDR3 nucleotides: TGTGCCAGCAGTTACGGGCCCTACGAGCAGTACTTC.

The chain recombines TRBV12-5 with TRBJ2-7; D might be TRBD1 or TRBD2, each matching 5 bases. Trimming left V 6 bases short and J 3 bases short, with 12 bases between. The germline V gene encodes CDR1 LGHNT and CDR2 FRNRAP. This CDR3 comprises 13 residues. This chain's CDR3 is CASGPGTDYEQYF. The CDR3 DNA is TGTGCTAGTGGACCCGGGACCGACTACGAGCAGTACTTC.